A single sample gave rise to the 27 T cell receptor beta chains below, sequenced in a study of T cells in Graves' hyperthyroidism and ophthalmopathy. TCR beta CDR3 region amplification was performed from RNA transcripts. Initially, a first-round RT-PCR of the TCR CDR3 employed the HTBI primer set. Each CDR3 protein gets one entry after TCRdb re-called the multiplex PCR reads with MiXCR. The sample records 350,000 to 450,000 distinct CDR3 sequences, about 15% being singletons. The source material was blood. The source of these receptors is a woman aged 25 to 39 with Graves' hyperthyroidism that later progressed to Graves' ophthalmopathy.

The sample holds a few counts of this clonotype. CDR3 nucleotide sequence: TGCAGCGCGGTCCTCGGGAATTTTGGTGAAGCTTTCTTT. It is translated as CSAVLGNFGEAFF. The chain has TRBV29-1 and TRBJ1-1, with unresolved D. The germline CDR1 and CDR2 sequences are SQVTM and ANQGSEA. CDR3 length equals 13 residues. V was trimmed by 7 bases and J by 7 bases, leaving 19 bases between them. Combining the CDR3 with reference TRBV29-1 and TRBJ1-1 gives the whole variable domain SAVISQKPSRDICQRGTSLTIQCQVDSQVTMMFWYRQQPGQSLTLIATANQGSEATYESGFVIDKFPISRPNLTFSTLTVSNMSPEDSSIYLCSAVLGNFGEAFFGQGTRLTVV.

Ten or more counts support this clonotype. The V call is TRBV6-1, the J call TRBJ1-5, with TRBD1 matching over 7 bases. The CDR3 is 15 residues long. Germline values: CDR1 MNHNS, CDR2 SASEGT. The V gene end was trimmed by 3 bases and the J gene end by 1 base; junction bases not matched to a gene: 3. Here the CDR3 reads CASSETGNSNQPQHF. The CDR3, as DNA: TGTGCCAGCAGTGAGACAGGGAACAGCAATCAGCCCCAGCATTTT.

This clonotype has a count of ten or more. This chain links TRBV10-1 with TRBJ1-4; 12 bases are a match to TRBD1. The ends lost 3 bases at V and 5 bases at J; junction bases unmatched: 13. Germline CDR1 and CDR2: WNHNN and SYGVQD (reference sequence). The CDR3 is 19 residues long. The CDR3 region has the DNA TGCGCCAGCAGTGATTCGATCGGGACAGGGGGCTATAGGAATGAAAAACTGTTTTTT. It codes for CASSDSIGTGGYRNEKLFF.

This clonotype was observed a handful of times. The gene calls are TRBV4-2 and TRBJ1-4; D gene uncertain. CDR3 length: 16 amino acids. V dropped 0 bases and J dropped 7 bases, with 15 bases sitting between them. CDR1 is LGHNA, CDR2 YNFKEQ, per germline. CDR3 bases: TGTGCCAGCAGCCAAGATTCGTCGGGGTTGGGTGAAAAACTGTTTTTT. As protein: CASSQDSSGLGEKLFF.

This clonotype was found many times. The genes are TRBV2 and TRBJ1-2; D unclear. V lost 3 bases and J lost 0, with 8 bases in between. The CDR3 spans 14 residues. Germline V gene sequence: CDR1 SNHLY, CDR2 FYNNEI. This chain's CDR3 is CASSDLSSNYGYTF. CDR3 DNA sequence: TGTGCCAGCAGTGACCTGTCTTCTAACTATGGCTACACCTTC.

This clonotype was seen many times. The J gene is TRBJ2-2, the V gene TRBV28; 10 nucleotides align to TRBD1. Germline V gives CDR1 MDHEN, CDR2 SYDVKM. V lost 4 bases to trimming and J lost 3 bases; unmatched junction nucleotides: 5. The CDR3 spans 16 residues. CDR3 sequence (DNA): TGTGCCAGCAGTTGGCGGGACAGGGGACACACCGGGGAGCTGTTTTTT. Protein sequence: CASSWRDRGHTGELFF.

This clonotype has a handful of counts. At one boundary the junction diverges from the germline segment, which might be a read error. As DNA, the CDR3 is TGTGCCAGCGTGGGACTCAACACAGGTACGCAGTATTTT. This sequence encodes CASVGLNTGTQYF. This sequence joins TRBV9 and TRBJ2-3; tentative D call: TRBD2 (6 bases). The CDR3 totals 13 residues. Per the germline V gene, CDR1 is SGDLS and CDR2 is YYNGEE. The full variable domain, in which reference TRBV9 and TRBJ2-3 provide the parts outside the CDR3, is DSGVTQTPKHLITATGQRVTLRCSPRSGDLSVYWYQQSLDQGLQFLIQYYNGEERAKGNILERFSAQQFPDLHSELNLSSLELGDSALYFCASVGLNTGTQYFGPGTRLTVL.

This clonotype was counted between two and nine times. The J gene is TRBJ1-4, the V gene TRBV5-1; D gene uncertain. There are 12 residues in the CDR3. Germline CDR1 is SGHRS and CDR2 is YFSETQ. Trimming left V 5 bases short and J 10 bases short, with 12 bases between. CDR3 residues: CASSLLDGKLFF. In nucleotides, the CDR3 is TGCGCCAGCAGTCTTCTCGATGGAAAACTGTTTTTT.

At least ten counts were recorded for this clonotype. Possible read error: a much larger clone is one base away. The V and J genes are TRBV11-2 and TRBJ2-3, with 8 bases fitting TRBD1. CDR1 is SGHAT, CDR2 FQNNGV, per germline. The CDR3 is 16 amino acids. In nucleotides, the CDR3 is TGTGCCAGCAGCCTAGGACAGGGCGCTAGCACAGATATGCAGTATTTT. It specifies CASSLGQGASTDMQYF. Full variable domain (missing parts from reference TRBV11-2 and TRBJ2-3): EAGVAQSPRYKIIEKRQSVAFWCNPISGHATLYWYQQILGQGPKLLIQFQNNGVVDDSQLPKDRFSAERLKGVDSTLKIQPAKLEDSAVYLCASSLGQGASTDMQYFGPGTRLTVL.

This clonotype has a count of ten or more. This chain joins TRBV2 and TRBJ2-1; TRBD2 is a possible D gene (5 bases). This CDR3 is 14 amino acids long. V lost 4 bases and J lost 2, with 9 bases in between. Germline assignment: CDR1 SNHLY and CDR2 FYNNEI. The CDR3 DNA reads as TGTGCCAGCAGTGTTGCGGGTGCCTACAATGAGCAGTTCTTC. Its translation is CASSVAGAYNEQFF.

This clonotype was seen many times. The CDR3 DNA sequence: TGTGCCAGCAGTTACGGGGGATCGGGGACTGAAGCTTTCTTT. Translation: CASSYGGSGTEAFF. This chain links TRBV27 with TRBJ1-1; D possibly corresponds to TRBD1 (5 bases). CDR1 is MNHEY and CDR2 is SMNVEV in the germline V gene (reference sequence). Trimming stripped 4 bases from V and 5 bases from J, with 14 bases between. The CDR3 loop spans 14 amino acids.

This clonotype was recorded at least ten times. At one end, the junction sequence differs from germline, possibly due to a read error. The J gene is TRBJ2-7, the V gene TRBV11-2; D might be TRBD1 or TRBD2, each matching 5 bases. CDR1 is SGHAT and CDR2 is FQNNGV in the germline V gene. This CDR3 region has 15 residues. This CDR3 reads CASSLEGPKPYEQYF. The CDR3 nucleotides are TGTGCCAGCAGCCTAGAGGGACCGAAACCCTACGAGCAGTACTTC.

This clonotype was seen ten or more times. This rearrangement joins TRBV20-1 to TRBJ2-2, with 16 bases fitting TRBD2. Germline V lookup: CDR1 DFQATT, CDR2 SNEGSKA (reference sequence). The length of the CDR3 is 18 residues. V shed 4 bases, J shed 5 bases, and the junction held 10 bases outside the gene matches. CDR3 loop: CSATGTSGRASGTGELFF. The CDR3 coding sequence is TGCAGTGCTACCGGGACTAGCGGGAGGGCATCAGGAACCGGGGAGCTGTTTTTT.

V usage is TRBV19 and J usage is TRBJ2-1, with D unclear. The germline V gene has CDR1 LNHDA and CDR2 SQIVND (reference sequence). This CDR3 comprises 14 residues. Trimming removed 7 bases from V and 5 bases from J, with 15 bases in between. The CDR3 loop reads CASTHRYPHNEQFF. DNA for the CDR3: TGTGCCAGTACCCATAGGTACCCCCACAATGAGCAGTTCTTC.

This rearrangement joins TRBV12-3 or TRBV12-4 to TRBJ2-4, with 7 bases that match TRBD2. The CDR3 has 17 residues. Trimming cost V 3 bases and J 0 bases; bases outside gene matches: 8. This CDR3 reads CASSFGTGGEAKNIQYF. The CDR3 DNA follows: TGTGCCAGCAGTTTCGGGACGGGGGGAGAAGCCAAAAACATTCAGTACTTC.

This clonotype was recorded at least ten times. The gene calls are TRBV28 and TRBJ1-4; D call uncertain. This CDR3 has 15 residues. V was cut by 6 bases and J by 8 bases, with 19 bases left in between. Germline-derived CDR1 and CDR2 are MDHEN and SYDVKM. The CDR3 nucleotides are TGTGCCAGCAGCCTAAGTCTGAACCGTATCGAAAAACTGTTTTTT. As protein: CASSLSLNRIEKLFF.

As for this clonotype: This likely comes from a read error, as the CDR3 has no conserved phenylalanine or tryptophan at its end. V usage is TRBV2 and J usage is TRBJ2-1; the D gene is possibly TRBD2 (5 bases). This CDR3 comprises 12 residues. Germline-derived CDR1 and CDR2 are SNHLY and FYNNEI. Trimming stripped 8 bases from V and 3 bases from J, with 8 bases between. As DNA, the CDR3 is TGTGCCAGCGGGAGCTACTACAATGAGCAGTTCCTC. Translation: CASGSYYNEQFL.

This chain links TRBV29-1 with TRBJ1-2, with D unclear. V lost 4 bases and J 0 bases, leaving 9 bases between the germline ends. The CDR3 is made up of 13 amino acids. Germline V gene lookup returns CDR1 SQVTM and CDR2 ANQGSEA. CDR3: CSVGGSTNYGYTF. For the CDR3, the DNA is TGCAGCGTTGGCGGATCCACTAACTATGGCTACACCTTC.

This clonotype was seen a single time. V is TRBV19 and J is TRBJ1-1; D is undetermined. Germline assignment: CDR1 LNHDA and CDR2 SQIVND (reference sequence). This CDR3 is built from 14 residues. The V gene lost 5 bases and the J gene lost 1 base, with 11 bases spanning the gap. CDR3 DNA sequence: TGTGCCAGTAGTGTCGAGGGAAAGAACACTGAAGCTTTCTTT. It encodes CASSVEGKNTEAFF.

In this sample, this clonotype turned up many times. The V call is TRBV2, the J call TRBJ1-2; 8 bases fit TRBD1. This CDR3 contains 14 residues. V trimming: 4 bases; J trimming: 2 bases; junction bases outside the gene matches: 3. CDR1 SNHLY and CDR2 FYNNEI come from the germline V gene. The CDR3 here is CASSVRTGNYGYTF. CDR3 nucleotides: TGTGCCAGCAGTGTCAGGACAGGGAACTATGGCTACACCTTC.

This clonotype was seen ten or more times. This sequence joins TRBV6-5 and TRBJ2-3; TRBD1 aligns across 7 bases. The germline V gene encodes CDR1 MNHEY and CDR2 SVGAGI. The V and J ends lost 2 bases and 0 bases, in that order; junction bases with no gene match: 2. This CDR3 comprises 15 residues. CDR3 amino acids: CASSYDRASTDTQYF. The CDR3 bases are TGTGCCAGCAGTTACGACAGGGCTAGCACAGATACGCAGTATTTT.

V gene TRBV20-1 combines with J gene TRBJ1-4, with D maybe TRBD1 (6 bases). Germline values: CDR1 DFQATT, CDR2 SNEGSKA (reference sequence). V was trimmed by 5 bases and J by 7 bases, leaving 20 bases between them. The CDR3 covers 15 residues. DNA for the CDR3: TGCAGTGCTCTACCTCCCCCAGGGGTCGGTGAAAAACTGTTTTTT. Its protein product is CSALPPPGVGEKLFF.

At least ten counts were recorded for this clonotype. The chain uses TRBV29-1 and TRBJ2-3; a weak D match, TRBD2 (6 bases). CDR1 and CDR2 (germline): SQVTM, ANQGSEA. Trimming removed 1 base from V and 5 bases from J, with 13 bases in between. The CDR3 is 14 residues long. The CDR3 sequence: CSVEAGDLIDTQYF. In nucleotides, the CDR3 is TGCAGCGTTGAAGCGGGAGATCTTATAGATACGCAGTATTTT.

This clonotype was recorded many times. The genes are TRBV2 and TRBJ1-5; no clear D gene. V lost 3 bases to trimming and J lost 1 base, with 10 bases between them. This CDR3 contains 15 residues. Germline V CDR1 and CDR2: SNHLY, FYNNEI. For the CDR3, the DNA is TGTGCCAGCAGTGAGAGTAGGGCCAGCAATCAGCCCCAGCATTTT. Its protein is CASSESRASNQPQHF.

This clonotype was seen repeatedly, ten times or more. The chain combines TRBV18 with TRBJ2-1, with D possibly being TRBD2 (5 bases). Germline values: CDR1 KGHSH, CDR2 LQKENI. The CDR3 extends over 16 amino acids. Trimming removed 3 bases at V and 0 bases at J, with 12 bases between. The CDR3 nucleotides read TGTGCCAGCTCACCGCGGGCACTAAGCTCCTACAATGAGCAGTTCTTC. Translating gives CASSPRALSSYNEQFF.

This clonotype was picked up many times. CDR3 loop: CASTSGGELFF. The CDR3 DNA is TGTGCCAGCACCTCTGGGGGGGAGCTGTTTTTT. The genes are TRBV27 and TRBJ2-2; D not certain. The germline V gene has CDR1 MNHEY and CDR2 SMNVEV (reference sequence). V shed 7 bases and J shed 8 bases, with 8 bases lying between them. The CDR3 spans 11 residues.

The gene calls are TRBV2 and TRBJ2-1, with TRBD2 matching 14 bases. The CDR3 covers 15 residues. V shed 6 bases, J shed 6 bases, and the junction held 4 bases outside the gene matches. CDR1 and CDR2 from the germline V gene are SNHLY and FYNNEI. CDR3 DNA: TGTGCCAGCAGCGGGACTAGCGGGGGAACCAATGAGCAGTTCTTC. Translated: CASSGTSGGTNEQFF. Full variable domain (missing parts from reference TRBV2 and TRBJ2-1): EPEVTQTPSHQVTQMGQEVILRCVPISNHLYFYWYRQILGQKVEFLVSFYNNEISEKSEIFDDQFSVERPDGSNFTLKIRSTKLEDSAMYFCASSGTSGGTNEQFFGPGTRLTVL.